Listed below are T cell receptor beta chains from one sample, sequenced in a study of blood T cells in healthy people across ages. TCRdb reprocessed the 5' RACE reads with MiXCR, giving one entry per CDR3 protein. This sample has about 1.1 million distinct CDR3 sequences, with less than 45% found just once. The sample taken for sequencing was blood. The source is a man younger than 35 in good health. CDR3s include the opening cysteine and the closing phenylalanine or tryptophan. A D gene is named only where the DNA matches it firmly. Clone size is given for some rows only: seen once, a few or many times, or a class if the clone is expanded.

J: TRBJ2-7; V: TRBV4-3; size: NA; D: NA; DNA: TGCGCCAGCAGCCCTCGGGTGGGGGGCTTTTCCTACGAGCAGTACTTC; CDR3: CASSPRVGGFSYEQYF
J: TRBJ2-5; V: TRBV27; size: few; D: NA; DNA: TGTGCCAGCAGTTTCCTTACCCCGTCGACCCGCATCCAAGAGACCCAGTACTTC; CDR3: CASSFLTPSTRIQETQYF
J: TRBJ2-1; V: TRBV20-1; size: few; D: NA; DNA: TGCAGTGCTAGGACGGGTACTGGGGACAATGAGCAGTTCTTC; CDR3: CSARTGTGDNEQFF
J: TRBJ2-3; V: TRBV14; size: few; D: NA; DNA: TGTGCCAGCAGCCACGCTAAGCTCCCATATACGCAGTATTTT; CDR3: CASSHAKLPYTQYF
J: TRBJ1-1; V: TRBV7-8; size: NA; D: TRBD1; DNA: TGTGCCAGCAGCTTGCGACAGGGGATGAACACTGAAGCTTTCTTT; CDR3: CASSLRQGMNTEAFF
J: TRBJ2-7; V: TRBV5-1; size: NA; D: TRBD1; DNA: TGCGCCAGCAGCCCGACAGGGGTCCGGGACGAGCAGTACTTC; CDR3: CASSPTGVRDEQYF
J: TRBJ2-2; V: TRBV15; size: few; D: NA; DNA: TGTGCCACCAGCCCGGACCGTTTCACCGGGGAGCTGTTTTTT; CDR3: CATSPDRFTGELFF
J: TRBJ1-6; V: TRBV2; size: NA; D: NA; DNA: TGTGCCAGCAAACCCGGGACGGATAATTCACCCCTCCACTTT; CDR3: CASKPGTDNSPLHF
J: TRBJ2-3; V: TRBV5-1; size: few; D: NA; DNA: TGCGCCAGCAGTGCGGGACGAGACTTCGATACGCAGTATTTT; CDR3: CASSAGRDFDTQYF
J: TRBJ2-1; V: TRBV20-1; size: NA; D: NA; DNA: TGCAGTGCTAGTGAGGCCTCTGGCCCCTCCTACAATGAGCAGTTCTTC; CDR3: CSASEASGPSYNEQFF
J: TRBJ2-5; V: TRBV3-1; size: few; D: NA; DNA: TGTGCCAGCAGCCAACTTCTAGGGCTCTGGGGGGAGACCCAGTACTTC; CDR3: CASSQLLGLWGETQYF
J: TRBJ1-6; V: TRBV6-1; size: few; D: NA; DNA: TGTGCCAGCAGACCCCTGAGCCTCCGACAGGCGTCCTTTGGTTCACCCCTCCACTTT; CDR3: CASRPLSLRQASFGSPLHF
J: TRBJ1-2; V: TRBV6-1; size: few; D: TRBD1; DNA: TGTGCCATCAGTGACCCTGGACAGGGAGGTGGCTACACCTTC; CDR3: CAISDPGQGGGYTF
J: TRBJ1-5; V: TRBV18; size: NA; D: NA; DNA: TGTGCCAGCTCACCAGGGGGCCGTCTACAGCCCCAGCATTTT; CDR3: CASSPGGRLQPQHF
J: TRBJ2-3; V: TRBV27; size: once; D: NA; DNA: TGTGCCAGCATTCCAGAACTAGAAAGCACGGATACACAGTATTTT; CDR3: CASIPELESTDTQYF
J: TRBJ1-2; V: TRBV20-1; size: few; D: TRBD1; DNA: TGCAGTGCCGACAGGGGAGGCTACACCTTC; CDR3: CSADRGGYTF
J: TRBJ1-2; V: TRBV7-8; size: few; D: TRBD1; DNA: TGTGCCAGCAGCTTAGCGACAGGGACCGACTATGGCTACACCTTC; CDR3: CASSLATGTDYGYTF
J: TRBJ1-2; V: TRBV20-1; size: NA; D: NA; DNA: TGCAGTGCAAACAGGGAGCCCTATGGCTACACCTTC; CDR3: CSANREPYGYTF
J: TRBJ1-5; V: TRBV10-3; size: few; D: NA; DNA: TGTGCCATCAGTGAGGCGGGGTCGGATCAGCCCCAGCATTTT; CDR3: CAISEAGSDQPQHF
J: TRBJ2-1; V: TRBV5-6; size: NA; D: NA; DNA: TGTGCCAGCAGCCCGTTAAACGTTGAGCAGTTCTTC; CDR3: CASSPLNVEQFF
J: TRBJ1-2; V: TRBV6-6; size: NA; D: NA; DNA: TGTGCCAGCAGTTGGGAGTCCCACTATGGCTACACCTTC; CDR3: CASSWESHYGYTF
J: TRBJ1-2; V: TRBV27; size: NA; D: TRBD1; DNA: TGTGCCAGCAGTCCGACCCGCGGGACAGAATTACCCTATGGCTACACCTTC; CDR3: CASSPTRGTELPYGYTF
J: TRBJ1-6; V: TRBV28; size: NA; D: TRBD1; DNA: TGTGCCAGCCTCGCGCCGGGACAGGGGTCCTCACCCCTCCACTTT; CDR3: CASLAPGQGSSPLHF
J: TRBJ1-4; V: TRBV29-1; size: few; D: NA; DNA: TGCAGAGTCGCAGACCACCCGGAGGAAAAACTGTTTTTT; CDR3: CRVADHPEEKLFF
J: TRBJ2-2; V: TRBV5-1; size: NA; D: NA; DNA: TGCGCCAGCAGCTTGGAAGGGGGGTCGGCCGGTTTCTACGGGGAGCTGTTTTTT; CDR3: CASSLEGGSAGFYGELFF
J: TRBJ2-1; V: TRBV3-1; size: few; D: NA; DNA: TGTGCCAGCAGCCAGAAGGGTGAGCAGTTCTTC; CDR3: CASSQKGEQFF
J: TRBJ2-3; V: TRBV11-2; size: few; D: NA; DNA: TGTGCCAGCAGCTTAGACTTGCTGGATACGCAGTATTTT; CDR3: CASSLDLLDTQYF
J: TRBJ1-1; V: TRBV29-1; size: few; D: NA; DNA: TGCAGCGTTTGGACCCCGATAAGCGGTGGTGAAGCTTTCTTT; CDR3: CSVWTPISGGEAFF
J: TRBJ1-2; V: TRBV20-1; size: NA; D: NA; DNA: TGCAGTGCTAGAGTCGGCACCCTGTCAGGAGACTATGGCTACACCTTC; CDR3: CSARVGTLSGDYGYTF
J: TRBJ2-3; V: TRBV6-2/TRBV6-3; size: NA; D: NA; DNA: TGTGCCAGCAGTTACTCCTCAGATAGCACAGATACGCAGTATTTT; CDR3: CASSYSSDSTDTQYF
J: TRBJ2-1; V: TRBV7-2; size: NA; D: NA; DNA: TGTGCCAGCAGCTCCCGAAATGGCCATGAGCAGTTCTTC; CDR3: CASSSRNGHEQFF
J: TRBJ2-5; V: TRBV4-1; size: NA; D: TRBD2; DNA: TGCGTCAGCAGCCAGAGCGGGGGTTTTGAGACCCAGTACTTC; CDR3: CVSSQSGGFETQYF
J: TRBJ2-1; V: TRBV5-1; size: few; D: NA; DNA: TGCGCCAGCAGCTTAGGGATTAGCTCCTACAATGAGCAGTTCTTC; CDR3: CASSLGISSYNEQFF
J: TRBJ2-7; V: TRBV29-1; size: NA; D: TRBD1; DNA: TGCAGCGTTGTGTCCAGGGGGTCTCAAGAGGCCCAGTACTTC; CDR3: CSVVSRGSQEAQYF
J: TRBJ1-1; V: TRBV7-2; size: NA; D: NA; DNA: TGTGCCAGCAGCTTAGTAATCGGTGAAGCTTTCTTT; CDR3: CASSLVIGEAFF
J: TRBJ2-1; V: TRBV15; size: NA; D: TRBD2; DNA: TGTGCCACCAGCAGAGAACGGGGGGTATACAATGAGCAGTTCTTC; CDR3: CATSRERGVYNEQFF
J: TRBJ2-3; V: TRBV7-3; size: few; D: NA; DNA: TGTGCCAGCAGCTCCCCGGTTGCCACAGATACGCAGTATTTT; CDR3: CASSSPVATDTQYF
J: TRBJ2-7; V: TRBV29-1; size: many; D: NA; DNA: TGCAGCGCGACAGAGAGCTACGAGCAGTACTTC; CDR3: CSATESYEQYF
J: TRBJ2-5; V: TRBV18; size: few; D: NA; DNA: TGTGCCAGCTCACCACAAGTTGTGGGACAAGAGACCCAGTACTTC; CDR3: CASSPQVVGQETQYF
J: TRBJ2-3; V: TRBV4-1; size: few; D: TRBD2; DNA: TGCGCCAGCAGCCATCGACGACTAGCGAATGCAGATACGCAGTATTTT; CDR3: CASSHRRLANADTQYF
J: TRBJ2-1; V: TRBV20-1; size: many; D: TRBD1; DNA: TGCAGTGCGATAGACAGGGGGACACACAATGAGCAGTTCTTC; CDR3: CSAIDRGTHNEQFF
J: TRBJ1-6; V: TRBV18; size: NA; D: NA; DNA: TGTGCCAGCTCCGTCCGGGATATTAATTCACCCCTCCACTTT; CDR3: CASSVRDINSPLHF
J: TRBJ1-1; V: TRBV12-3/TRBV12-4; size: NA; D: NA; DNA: TGTGCCAGCAGTGCCGGGACACCGAACACTGAAGCTTTCTTT; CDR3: CASSAGTPNTEAFF
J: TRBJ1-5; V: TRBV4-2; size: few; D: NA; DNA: TGTGCCAGCAGCCAAGGGATAAGGTTTCGGCAGCCCCAGCATTTT; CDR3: CASSQGIRFRQPQHF
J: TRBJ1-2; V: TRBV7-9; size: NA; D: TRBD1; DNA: TGTGCCAGCAGCTTAAAAGGACAGGGGGACTATGGCTACACCTTC; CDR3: CASSLKGQGDYGYTF
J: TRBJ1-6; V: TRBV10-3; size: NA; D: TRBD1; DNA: TGTGCCATCAGGGGGACAGGGGGATCACCCCTCCACTTT; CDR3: CAIRGTGGSPLHF
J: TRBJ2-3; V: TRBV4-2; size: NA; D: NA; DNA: TGTGCCAGCAGCCAAGACGGACCAAGCACAGATACGCAGTATTTT; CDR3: CASSQDGPSTDTQYF
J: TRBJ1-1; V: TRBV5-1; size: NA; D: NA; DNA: TGCGCCAGCAGCTTGGCCTGGGGCAGTACGAGAACTGAAGCTTTCTTT; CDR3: CASSLAWGSTRTEAFF
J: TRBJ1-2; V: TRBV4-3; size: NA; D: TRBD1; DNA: TGCGCCAGCAGCCAAGATCCAGGGGGCAACTATGGCTACACCTTC; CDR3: CASSQDPGGNYGYTF
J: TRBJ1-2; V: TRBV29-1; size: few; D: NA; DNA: TGCAGCGTCTCAGGGACGACGGATGGCTACACCTTC; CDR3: CSVSGTTDGYTF
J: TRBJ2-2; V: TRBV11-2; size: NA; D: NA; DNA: TGTGCCAGCAGCGGAAAAATTGGGGGAGCCGGGGAGCTGTTTTTT; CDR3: CASSGKIGGAGELFF
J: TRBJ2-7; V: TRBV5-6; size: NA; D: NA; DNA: TGTGCCAGCACCGGGACCCCCTCCTACAATGAGCAGTACTTC; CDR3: CASTGTPSYNEQYF
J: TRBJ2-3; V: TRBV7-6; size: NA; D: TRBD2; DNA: TGTACCAGCAGCTTTAGTTTGTCGACTAGCGGGGCCCCAGATACGCAGTATTTT; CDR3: CTSSFSLSTSGAPDTQYF
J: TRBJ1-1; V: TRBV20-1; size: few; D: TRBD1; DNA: TGCAGTGCCCCGGACAGGGCCAAGAACACTGAAGCTTTCTTT; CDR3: CSAPDRAKNTEAFF
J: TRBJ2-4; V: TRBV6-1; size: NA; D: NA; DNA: TGTGCCAGCAGTGAATTTTCTCTCGGCGGGGACAATGAGCAGTACTTC; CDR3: CASSEFSLGGDNEQYF
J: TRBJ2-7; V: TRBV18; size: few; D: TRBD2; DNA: TGTGCCAGCTCACCCAGCGGGGGGACCCCAGGAGAGACCTACGAGCAGTACTTC; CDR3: CASSPSGGTPGETYEQYF
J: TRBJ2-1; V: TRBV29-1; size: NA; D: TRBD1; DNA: TGCAGCGTTGACACCCTTACAGGGGGCTATGAGCAGTTCTTC; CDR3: CSVDTLTGGYEQFF
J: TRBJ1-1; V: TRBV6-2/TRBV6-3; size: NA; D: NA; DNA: TGTGCCAGCAGTTCTGGCCCAGGCGCCACTGAAGCTTTCTTT; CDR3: CASSSGPGATEAFF